This T cell receptor (beta chain) appears in the sequencing data of a study of T cells in Graves' hyperthyroidism and ophthalmopathy. Using RNA transcripts as the source, TCR beta CDR3 regions were amplified. A set of HTBI primers served as the primers for a first-round RT-PCR of the TCR CDR3. TCRdb itself ran the multiplex PCR reads through MiXCR, one entry per CDR3 protein. Among around 520,000 distinct CDR3 sequences listed, about 15% were seen once. The length of the CDR3 is 15 residues. Trimming took 6 bases from V and 2 from J, leaving 16 bases between them. Patients counted as stable if ophthalmopathy did not develop within 18 months. PBMCs stemmed from 10 ml fresh peripheral blood.

This receptor was obtained from a woman aged 18 to 35 with Graves' hyperthyroidism. The V and J genes are TRBV12-3 or TRBV12-4 and TRBJ1-1, with a possible D match to TRBD1 (5 bases). The sequencing sample was made of blood. The CDR3 DNA reads TGTGCCAGCAGGGGAACAGGTTTGGGCAACACTGAAGCTTTCTTT. This codes for CASRGTGLGNTEAFF.